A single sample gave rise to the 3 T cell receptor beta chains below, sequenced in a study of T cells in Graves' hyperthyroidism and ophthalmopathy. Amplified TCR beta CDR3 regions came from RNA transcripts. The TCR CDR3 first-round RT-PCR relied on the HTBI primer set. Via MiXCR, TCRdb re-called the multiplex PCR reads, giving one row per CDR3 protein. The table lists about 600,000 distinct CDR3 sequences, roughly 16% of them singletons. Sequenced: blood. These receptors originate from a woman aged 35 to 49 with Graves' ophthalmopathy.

CDR3 sequence (DNA): TGTGCCAGCGGACAGTACGAAAAACTGTTTTTT. Protein: CASGQYEKLFF. This rearrangement joins TRBV28 to TRBJ1-4; maybe TRBD1 (6 bases). The CDR3 runs 11 residues. The V end lost 8 bases, the J end lost 8 bases, and 9 bases lay between the germline ends. CDR1 and CDR2 (germline): MDHEN, SYDVKM. Together with reference TRBV28 and TRBJ1-4, the CDR3 gives the full variable domain: DVKVTQSSRYLVKRTGEKVFLECVQDMDHENMFWYRQDPGLGLRLIYFSYDVKMKEKGDIPEGYSVSREKKERFSLILESASTNQTSMYLCASGQYEKLFFGSGTQLSVL.

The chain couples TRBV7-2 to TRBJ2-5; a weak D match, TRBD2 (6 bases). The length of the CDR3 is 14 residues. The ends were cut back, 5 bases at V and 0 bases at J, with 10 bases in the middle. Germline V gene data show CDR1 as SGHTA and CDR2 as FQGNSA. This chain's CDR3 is CASSLGTHQETQYF. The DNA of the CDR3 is TGTGCCAGCAGCCTCGGGACTCACCAAGAGACCCAGTACTTC.

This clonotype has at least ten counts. The CDR3 reads CASSLGVAGYEQYF. CDR3 nucleotide sequence: TGTGCCAGCAGCTTAGGGGTAGCAGGCTACGAGCAGTACTTC. The chain recombines TRBV11-2 with TRBJ2-7; D is ambiguous. Trimming left V 1 base short and J 3 bases short, with 10 bases between. The CDR3 runs to 14 residues. The germline CDR1 and CDR2 sequences are SGHAT and FQNNGV. Full variable domain (missing parts from reference TRBV11-2 and TRBJ2-7): EAGVAQSPRYKIIEKRQSVAFWCNPISGHATLYWYQQILGQGPKLLIQFQNNGVVDDSQLPKDRFSAERLKGVDSTLKIQPAKLEDSAVYLCASSLGVAGYEQYFGPGTRLTVT.